This record looks at one T cell receptor (beta chain) sequence and its context. This specimen comes from a study of T cell changes during pregnancy in multiple sclerosis. After removal of 5 bases from V and 7 bases from J, the junction contained 7 bases not matched to a gene. The germline V gene has CDR1 MDHEN and CDR2 SYDVKM. The CDR3 extends over 14 amino acids. The table came from immunoSEQ multiplex PCR; TCRdb's copy has only in-frame clones and leaves some out. The sample has about 60,000 clones; about 91% are singletons. The chain is built from TRBV28 and TRBJ1-5; TRBD1 aligns across 8 bases. The receptor's source is a female donor with multiple sclerosis, enrolled in a pregnancy study. This specimen was peripheral blood, taken before pregnancy. The CDR3 nucleotides are TGTGCCAGCAGTCAGACAGGGGCAGGGCAGCCCCAGCATTTT. Protein product: CASSQTGAGQPQHF.